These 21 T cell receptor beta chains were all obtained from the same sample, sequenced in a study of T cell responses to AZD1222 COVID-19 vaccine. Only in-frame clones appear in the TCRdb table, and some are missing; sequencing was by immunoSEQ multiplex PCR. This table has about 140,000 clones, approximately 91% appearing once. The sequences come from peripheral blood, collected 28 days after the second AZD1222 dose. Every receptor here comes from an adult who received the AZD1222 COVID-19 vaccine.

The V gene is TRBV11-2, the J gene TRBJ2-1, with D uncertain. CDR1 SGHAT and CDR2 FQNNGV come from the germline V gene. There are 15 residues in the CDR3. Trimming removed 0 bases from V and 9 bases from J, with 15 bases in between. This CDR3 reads CASSLELGYDSEQFF. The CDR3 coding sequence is TGTGCCAGCAGCTTAGAATTGGGCTACGACTCTGAGCAGTTCTTC. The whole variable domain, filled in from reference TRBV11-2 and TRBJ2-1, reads EAGVAQSPRYKIIEKRQSVAFWCNPISGHATLYWYQQILGQGPKLLIQFQNNGVVDDSQLPKDRFSAERLKGVDSTLKIQPAKLEDSAVYLCASSLELGYDSEQFFGPGTRLTVL.

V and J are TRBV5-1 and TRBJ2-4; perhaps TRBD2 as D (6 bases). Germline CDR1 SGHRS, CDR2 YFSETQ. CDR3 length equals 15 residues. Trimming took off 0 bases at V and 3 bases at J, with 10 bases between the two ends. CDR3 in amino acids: CASSLGGTDKNIQYF. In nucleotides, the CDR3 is TGCGCCAGCAGCTTGGGCGGGACGGACAAAAACATTCAGTACTTC. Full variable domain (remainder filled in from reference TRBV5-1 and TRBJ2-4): KAGVTQTPRYLIKTRGQQVTLSCSPISGHRSVSWYQQTPGQGLQFLFEYFSETQRNKGNFPGRFSGRQFSNSRSEMNVSTLELGDSALYLCASSLGGTDKNIQYFGAGTRLSVL.

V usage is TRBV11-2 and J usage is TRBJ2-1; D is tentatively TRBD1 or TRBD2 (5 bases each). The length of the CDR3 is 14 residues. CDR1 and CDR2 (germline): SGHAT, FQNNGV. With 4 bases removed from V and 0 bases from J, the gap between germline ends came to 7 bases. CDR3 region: CASSWGSSYNEQFF. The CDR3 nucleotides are TGTGCCAGCAGCTGGGGGAGCTCCTACAATGAGCAGTTCTTC.

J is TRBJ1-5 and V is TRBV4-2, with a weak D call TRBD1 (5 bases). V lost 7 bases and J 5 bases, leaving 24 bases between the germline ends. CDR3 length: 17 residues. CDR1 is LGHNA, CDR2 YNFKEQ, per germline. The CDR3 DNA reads TGTGCCAGCAAAGGGTCCGACAGTCTGCCCGTCGATCAGCCCCAGCATTTT. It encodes CASKGSDSLPVDQPQHF.

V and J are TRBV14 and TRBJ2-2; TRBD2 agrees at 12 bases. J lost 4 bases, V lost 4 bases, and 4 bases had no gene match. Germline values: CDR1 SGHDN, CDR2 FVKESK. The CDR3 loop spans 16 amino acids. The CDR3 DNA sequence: TGTGCCAGCAGCCCGCGACTAGCGGGAGTCACCGGGGAGCTGTTTTTT. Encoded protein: CASSPRLAGVTGELFF.

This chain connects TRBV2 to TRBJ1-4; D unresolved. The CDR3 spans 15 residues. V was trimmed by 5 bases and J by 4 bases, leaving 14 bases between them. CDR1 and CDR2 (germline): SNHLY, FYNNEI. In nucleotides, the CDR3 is TGTGCCAGCAGTCTACTCAGTGGGAGTAATGAAAAACTGTTTTTT. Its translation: CASSLLSGSNEKLFF.

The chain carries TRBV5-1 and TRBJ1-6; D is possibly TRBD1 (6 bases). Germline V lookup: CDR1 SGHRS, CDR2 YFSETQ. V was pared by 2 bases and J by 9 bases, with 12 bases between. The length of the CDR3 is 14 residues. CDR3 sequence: CASSFSRDISPLHF. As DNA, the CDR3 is TGCGCCAGCAGCTTCAGCAGGGACATTTCACCCCTCCACTTT.

The CDR3 nucleotides are TGTGCCAGCAGGGGACAGACACGGGAAAAACTGTTTTTT. Its translation is CASRGQTREKLFF. This sequence joins TRBV27 and TRBJ1-4; 7 nucleotides agree with TRBD1. Germline values: CDR1 MNHEY, CDR2 SMNVEV (reference sequence). The CDR3 runs to 13 residues. The ends lost 6 bases at V and 8 bases at J; junction bases unmatched: 6.

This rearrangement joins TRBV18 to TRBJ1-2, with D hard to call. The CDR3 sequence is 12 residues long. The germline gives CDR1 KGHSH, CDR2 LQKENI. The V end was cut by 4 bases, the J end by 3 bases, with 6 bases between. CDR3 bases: TGTGCCAGCTCACTGCGGGACTATGGCTACACCTTC. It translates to CASSLRDYGYTF.

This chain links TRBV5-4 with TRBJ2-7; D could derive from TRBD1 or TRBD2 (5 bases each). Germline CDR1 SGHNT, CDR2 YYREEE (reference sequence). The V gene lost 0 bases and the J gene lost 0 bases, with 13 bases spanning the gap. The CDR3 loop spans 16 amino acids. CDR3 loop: CASSLAGTGSSYEQYF. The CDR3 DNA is TGTGCCAGCAGCTTGGCCGGGACGGGGAGCTCCTACGAGCAGTACTTC.

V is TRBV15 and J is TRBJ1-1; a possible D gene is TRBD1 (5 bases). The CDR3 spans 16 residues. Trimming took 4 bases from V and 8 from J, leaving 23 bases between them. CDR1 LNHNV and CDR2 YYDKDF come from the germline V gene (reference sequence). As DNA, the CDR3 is TGTGCCACCAGCATAGGGAGGGAGATGAGGGGTGACGAAGCTTTCTTT. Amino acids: CATSIGREMRGDEAFF.

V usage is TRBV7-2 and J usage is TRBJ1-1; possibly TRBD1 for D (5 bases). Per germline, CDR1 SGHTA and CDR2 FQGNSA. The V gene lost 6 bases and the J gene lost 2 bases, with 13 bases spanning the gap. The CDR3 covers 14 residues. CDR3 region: CASSLRGLNTEAFF. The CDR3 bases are TGTGCCAGCAGTTTACGGGGGTTAAACACTGAAGCTTTCTTT.

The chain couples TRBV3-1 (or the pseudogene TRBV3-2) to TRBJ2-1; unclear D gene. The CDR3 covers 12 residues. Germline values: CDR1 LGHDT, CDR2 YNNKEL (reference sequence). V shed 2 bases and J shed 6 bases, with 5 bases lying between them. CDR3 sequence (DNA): TGTGCCAGCAGCCAATTTGGCAATGAGCAGTTCTTC. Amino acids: CASSQFGNEQFF.

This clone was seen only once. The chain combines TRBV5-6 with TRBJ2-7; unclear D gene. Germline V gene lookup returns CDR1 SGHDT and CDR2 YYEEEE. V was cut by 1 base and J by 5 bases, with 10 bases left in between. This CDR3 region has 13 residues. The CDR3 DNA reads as TGTGCCAGCAGCTTGCTTCCGCCGGACGAGCAGTACTTC. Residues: CASSLLPPDEQYF.

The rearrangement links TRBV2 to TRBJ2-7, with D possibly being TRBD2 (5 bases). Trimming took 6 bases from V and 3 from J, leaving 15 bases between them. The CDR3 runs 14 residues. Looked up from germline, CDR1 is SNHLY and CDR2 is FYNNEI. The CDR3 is CASSADLGVYEQYF. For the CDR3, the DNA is TGTGCCAGCAGCGCCGACCTCGGGGTCTACGAGCAGTACTTC.

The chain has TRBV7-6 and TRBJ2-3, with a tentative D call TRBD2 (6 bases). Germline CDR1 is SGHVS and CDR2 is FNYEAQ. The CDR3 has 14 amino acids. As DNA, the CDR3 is TGTGCGAGAGGGCGGGGCTTGTTTAAAGATACGCAGTATTTT. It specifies CARGRGLFKDTQYF.

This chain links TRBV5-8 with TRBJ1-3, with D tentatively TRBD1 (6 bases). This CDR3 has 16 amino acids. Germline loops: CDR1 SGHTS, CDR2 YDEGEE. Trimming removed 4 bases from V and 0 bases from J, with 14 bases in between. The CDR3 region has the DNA TGTGCCAGCAGCGCAATGACAGGTAGCTCTGGAAACACCATATATTTT. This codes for CASSAMTGSSGNTIYF.

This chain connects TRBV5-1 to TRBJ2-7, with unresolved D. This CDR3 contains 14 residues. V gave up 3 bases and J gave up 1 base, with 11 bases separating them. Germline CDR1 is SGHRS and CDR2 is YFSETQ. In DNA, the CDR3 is TGCGCCAGCAGCTCCCTTGGCGGTTCCTACGAGCAGTACTTC. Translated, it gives CASSSLGGSYEQYF.

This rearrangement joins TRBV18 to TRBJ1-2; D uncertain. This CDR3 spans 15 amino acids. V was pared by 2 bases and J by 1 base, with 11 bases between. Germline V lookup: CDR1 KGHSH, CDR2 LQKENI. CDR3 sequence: CASSPVLAVNYGYTF. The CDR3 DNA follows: TGTGCCAGCTCACCAGTTTTGGCAGTTAACTATGGCTACACCTTC.

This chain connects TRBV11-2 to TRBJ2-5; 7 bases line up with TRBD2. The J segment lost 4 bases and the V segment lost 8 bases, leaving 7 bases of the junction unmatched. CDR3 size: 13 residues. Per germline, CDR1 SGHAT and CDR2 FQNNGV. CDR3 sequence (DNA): TGTGCCAGCTCCGCGCTAGCGGCAGAGACCCAGTACTTC. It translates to CASSALAAETQYF.

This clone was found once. The CDR3 nucleotides are TGTGCCAGCAGCCCACGTGGCAGGCCCTACGAGCAGTACTTC. Translating it yields CASSPRGRPYEQYF. The V and J genes are TRBV3-1 (or the pseudogene TRBV3-2) and TRBJ2-7; D gene uncertain. V was trimmed by 4 bases and J by 2 bases, leaving 12 bases between them. CDR3 length: 14 residues. CDR1 and CDR2 (germline): LGHDT, YNNKEL (reference sequence).